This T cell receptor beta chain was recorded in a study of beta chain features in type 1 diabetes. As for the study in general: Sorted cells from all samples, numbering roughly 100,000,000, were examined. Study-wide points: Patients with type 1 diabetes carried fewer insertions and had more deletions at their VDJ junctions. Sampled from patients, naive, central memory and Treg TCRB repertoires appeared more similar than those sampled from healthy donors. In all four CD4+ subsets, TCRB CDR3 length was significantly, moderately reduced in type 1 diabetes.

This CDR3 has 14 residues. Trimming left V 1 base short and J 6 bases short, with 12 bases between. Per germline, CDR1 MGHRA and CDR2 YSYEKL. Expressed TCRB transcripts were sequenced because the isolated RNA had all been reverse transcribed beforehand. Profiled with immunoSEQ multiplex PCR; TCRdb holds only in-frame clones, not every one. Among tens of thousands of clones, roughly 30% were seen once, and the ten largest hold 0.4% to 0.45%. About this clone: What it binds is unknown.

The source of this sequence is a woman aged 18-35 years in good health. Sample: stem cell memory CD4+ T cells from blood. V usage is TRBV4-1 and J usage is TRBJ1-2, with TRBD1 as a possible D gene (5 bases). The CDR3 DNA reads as TGCGCCAGCAGCCAAGTTCAACAGGAAGATGGCTACACCTTC. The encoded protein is CASSQVQQEDGYTF.